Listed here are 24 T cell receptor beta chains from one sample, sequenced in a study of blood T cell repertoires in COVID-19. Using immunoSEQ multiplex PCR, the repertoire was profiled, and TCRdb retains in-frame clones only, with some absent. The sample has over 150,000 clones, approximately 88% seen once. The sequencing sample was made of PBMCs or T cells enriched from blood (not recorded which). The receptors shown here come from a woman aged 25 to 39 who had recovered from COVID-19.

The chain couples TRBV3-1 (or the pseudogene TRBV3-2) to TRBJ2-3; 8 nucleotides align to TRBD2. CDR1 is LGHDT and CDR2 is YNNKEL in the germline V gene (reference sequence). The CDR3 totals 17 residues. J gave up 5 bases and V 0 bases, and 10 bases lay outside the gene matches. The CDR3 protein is CASSQDRRAGGGDTQYF. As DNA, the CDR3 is TGTGCCAGCAGCCAAGATCGGCGGGCGGGGGGAGGAGATACGCAGTATTTT.

The CDR3 spells CASSNNSGANVLTF. Here the CDR3 DNA reads TGTGCCAGCAGTAACAACTCTGGGGCCAACGTCCTGACTTTC. The rearrangement joins TRBV6-4 to TRBJ2-6, with no clear D. The V gene's germline CDR1 is MRHNA and CDR2 SNTAGT. Trimming removed 5 bases from V and 0 bases from J, with 5 bases in between. The CDR3 contains 14 residues.

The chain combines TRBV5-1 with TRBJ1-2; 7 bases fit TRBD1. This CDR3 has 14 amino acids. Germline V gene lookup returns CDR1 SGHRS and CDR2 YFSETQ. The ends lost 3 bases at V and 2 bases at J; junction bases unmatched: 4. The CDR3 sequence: CASSSTTGNYGYTF. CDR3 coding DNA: TGCGCCAGCAGCTCTACGACAGGGAACTATGGCTACACCTTC.

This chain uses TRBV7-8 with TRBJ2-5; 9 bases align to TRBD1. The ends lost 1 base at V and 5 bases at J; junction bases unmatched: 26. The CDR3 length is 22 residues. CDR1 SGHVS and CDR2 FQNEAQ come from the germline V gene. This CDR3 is CASSLVVGTGQLTSNSAETQYF. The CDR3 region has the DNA TGTGCCAGCAGCTTAGTGGTCGGGACAGGGCAACTAACGTCCAATAGTGCGGAGACCCAGTACTTC.

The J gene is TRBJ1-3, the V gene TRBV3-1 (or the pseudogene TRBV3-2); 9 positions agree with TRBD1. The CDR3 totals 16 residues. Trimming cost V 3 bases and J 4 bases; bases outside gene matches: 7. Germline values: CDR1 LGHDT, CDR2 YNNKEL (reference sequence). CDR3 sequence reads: CASSQATGTGGNTIYF. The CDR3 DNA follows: TGTGCCAGCAGCCAGGCGACCGGGACAGGGGGAAACACCATATATTTT.

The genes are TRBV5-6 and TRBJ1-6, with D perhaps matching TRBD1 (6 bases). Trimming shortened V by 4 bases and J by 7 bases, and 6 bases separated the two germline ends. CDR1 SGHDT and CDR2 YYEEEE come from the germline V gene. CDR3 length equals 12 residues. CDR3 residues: CASSTGNSPLHF. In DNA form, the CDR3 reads TGTGCCAGCAGCACAGGGAATTCACCCCTCCACTTT.

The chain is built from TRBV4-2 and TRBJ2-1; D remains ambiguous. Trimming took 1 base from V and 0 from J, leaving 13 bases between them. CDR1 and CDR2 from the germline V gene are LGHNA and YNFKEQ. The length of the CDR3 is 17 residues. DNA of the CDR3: TGTGCCAGCAGCCAAGTCGCCGGAGATAGCTCCTACAATGAGCAGTTCTTC. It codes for CASSQVAGDSSYNEQFF.

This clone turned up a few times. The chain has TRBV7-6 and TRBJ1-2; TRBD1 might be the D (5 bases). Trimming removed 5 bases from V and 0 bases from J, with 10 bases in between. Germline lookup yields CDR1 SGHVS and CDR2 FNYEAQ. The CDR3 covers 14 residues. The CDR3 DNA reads TGTGCCAGCAGCCTGGGCAGGGCTAACTATGGCTACACCTTC. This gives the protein CASSLGRANYGYTF.

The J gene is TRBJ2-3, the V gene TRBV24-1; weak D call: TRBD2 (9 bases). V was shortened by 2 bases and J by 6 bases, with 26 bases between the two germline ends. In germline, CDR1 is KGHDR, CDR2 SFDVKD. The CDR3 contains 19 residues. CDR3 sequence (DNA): TGTGCCACCAGTGATTGGGGGACGACAGGGGAAAGCGGGAGGGATACGCAGTATTTT. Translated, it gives CATSDWGTTGESGRDTQYF.

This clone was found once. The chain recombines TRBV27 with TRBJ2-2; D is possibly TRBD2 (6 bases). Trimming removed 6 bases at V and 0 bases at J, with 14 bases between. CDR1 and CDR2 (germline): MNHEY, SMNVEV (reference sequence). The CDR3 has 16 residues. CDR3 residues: CASSLLGTANTGELFF. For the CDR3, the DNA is TGTGCCAGCAGCCTACTAGGGACTGCGAACACCGGGGAGCTGTTTTTT.

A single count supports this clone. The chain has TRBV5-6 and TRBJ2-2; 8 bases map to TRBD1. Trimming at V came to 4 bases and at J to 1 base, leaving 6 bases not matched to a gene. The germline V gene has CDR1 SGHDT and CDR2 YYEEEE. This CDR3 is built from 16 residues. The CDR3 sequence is CASSIGQGGNTGELFF. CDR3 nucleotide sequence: TGTGCCAGCAGCATTGGACAGGGCGGGAACACCGGGGAGCTGTTTTTT.

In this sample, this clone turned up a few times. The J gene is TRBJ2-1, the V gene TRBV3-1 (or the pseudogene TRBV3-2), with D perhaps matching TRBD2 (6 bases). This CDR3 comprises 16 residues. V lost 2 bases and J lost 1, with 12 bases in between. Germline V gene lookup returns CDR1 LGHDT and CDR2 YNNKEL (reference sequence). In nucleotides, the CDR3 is TGTGCCAGCAGCCAAAATCTAGCGCCTTCCTACAATGAGCAGTTCTTC. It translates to CASSQNLAPSYNEQFF.

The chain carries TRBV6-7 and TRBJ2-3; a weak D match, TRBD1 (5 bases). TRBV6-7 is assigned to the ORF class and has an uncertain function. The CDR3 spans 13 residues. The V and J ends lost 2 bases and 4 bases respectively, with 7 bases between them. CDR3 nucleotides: TGTGCCAGCAGTTACCCGACAGCAGATACGCAGTATTTT. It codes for CASSYPTADTQYF.

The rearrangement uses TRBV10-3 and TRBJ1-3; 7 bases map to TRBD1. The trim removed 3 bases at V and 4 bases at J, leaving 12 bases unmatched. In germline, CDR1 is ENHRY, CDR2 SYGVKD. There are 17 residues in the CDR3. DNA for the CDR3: TGTGCCATCAGTGAAACGTCGGAGGGGGCTTCCGGAAACACCATATATTTT. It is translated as CAISETSEGASGNTIYF.

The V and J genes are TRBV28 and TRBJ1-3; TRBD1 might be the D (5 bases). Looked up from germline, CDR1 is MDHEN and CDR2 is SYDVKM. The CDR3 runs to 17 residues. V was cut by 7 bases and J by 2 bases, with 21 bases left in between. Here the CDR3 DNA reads TGTGCCAGCACCACGGGGGGAGCACTGGGCCCTGGAAACACCATATATTTT. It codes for CASTTGGALGPGNTIYF.

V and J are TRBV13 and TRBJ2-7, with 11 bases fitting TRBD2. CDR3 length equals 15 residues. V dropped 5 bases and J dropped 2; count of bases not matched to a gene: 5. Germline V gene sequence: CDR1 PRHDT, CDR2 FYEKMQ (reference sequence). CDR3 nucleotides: TGTGCCAGCAGCACGGGACTAGCGGAGCCCTACGAGCAGTACTTC. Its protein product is CASSTGLAEPYEQYF.

The CDR3 spells CASSAAQGDRYGYTF. CDR3 in DNA: TGTGCCAGTAGCGCGGCCCAAGGGGATCGTTATGGCTACACCTTC. The genes are TRBV19 and TRBJ1-2; tentative D call: TRBD1 (5 bases). V shed 6 bases and J shed 5 bases, with 19 bases lying between them. Looked up from germline, CDR1 is LNHDA and CDR2 is SQIVND (reference sequence). The CDR3 loop spans 15 amino acids.

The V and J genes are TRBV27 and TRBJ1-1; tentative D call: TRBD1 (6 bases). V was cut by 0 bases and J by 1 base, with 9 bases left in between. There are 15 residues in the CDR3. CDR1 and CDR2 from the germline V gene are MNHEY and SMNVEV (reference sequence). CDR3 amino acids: CASSLSATGNTEAFF. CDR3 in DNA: TGTGCCAGCAGTTTATCGGCGACAGGGAACACTGAAGCTTTCTTT.

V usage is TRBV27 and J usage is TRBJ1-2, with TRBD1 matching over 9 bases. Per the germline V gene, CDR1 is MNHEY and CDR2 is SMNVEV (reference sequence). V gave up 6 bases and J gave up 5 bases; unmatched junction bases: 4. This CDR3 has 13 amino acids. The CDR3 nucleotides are TGTGCCAGCAGCACAGGGGGCGTTTATGGCTACACCTTC. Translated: CASSTGGVYGYTF.

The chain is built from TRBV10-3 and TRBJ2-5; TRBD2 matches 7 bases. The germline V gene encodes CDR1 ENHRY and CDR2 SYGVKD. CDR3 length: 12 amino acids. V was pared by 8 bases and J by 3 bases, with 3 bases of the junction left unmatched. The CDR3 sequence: CAIGGREETQYF. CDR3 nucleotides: TGTGCCATCGGGGGGAGGGAAGAGACCCAGTACTTC.

As DNA, the CDR3 is TGTGCCAGCTCACAAACAATGAACACTGAAGCTTTCTTT. Translation: CASSQTMNTEAFF. V and J are TRBV18 and TRBJ1-1; D unresolved. CDR3 size: 13 residues. V was clipped by 4 bases and J by 0 bases, with 6 bases between them. Looked up from germline, CDR1 is KGHSH and CDR2 is LQKENI.

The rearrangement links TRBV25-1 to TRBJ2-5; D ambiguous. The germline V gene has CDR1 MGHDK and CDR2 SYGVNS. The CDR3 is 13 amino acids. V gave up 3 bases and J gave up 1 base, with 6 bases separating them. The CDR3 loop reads CASSDRLQETQYF. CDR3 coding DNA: TGTGCCAGCAGTGACCGTCTCCAAGAGACCCAGTACTTC.

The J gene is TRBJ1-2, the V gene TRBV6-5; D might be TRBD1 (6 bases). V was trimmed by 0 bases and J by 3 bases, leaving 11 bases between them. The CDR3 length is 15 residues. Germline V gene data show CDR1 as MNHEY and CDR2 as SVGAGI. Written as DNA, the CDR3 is TGTGCCAGCAGTTACTCTGGGGGCGGATACTATGGCTACACCTTC. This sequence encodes CASSYSGGGYYGYTF.

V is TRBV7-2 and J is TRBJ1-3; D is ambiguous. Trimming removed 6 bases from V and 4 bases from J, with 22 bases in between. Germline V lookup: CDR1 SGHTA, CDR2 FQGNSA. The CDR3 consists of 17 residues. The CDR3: CASSPNPLPAPGNTIYF. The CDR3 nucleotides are TGTGCCAGCAGTCCCAATCCACTTCCCGCTCCGGGAAACACCATATATTTT.